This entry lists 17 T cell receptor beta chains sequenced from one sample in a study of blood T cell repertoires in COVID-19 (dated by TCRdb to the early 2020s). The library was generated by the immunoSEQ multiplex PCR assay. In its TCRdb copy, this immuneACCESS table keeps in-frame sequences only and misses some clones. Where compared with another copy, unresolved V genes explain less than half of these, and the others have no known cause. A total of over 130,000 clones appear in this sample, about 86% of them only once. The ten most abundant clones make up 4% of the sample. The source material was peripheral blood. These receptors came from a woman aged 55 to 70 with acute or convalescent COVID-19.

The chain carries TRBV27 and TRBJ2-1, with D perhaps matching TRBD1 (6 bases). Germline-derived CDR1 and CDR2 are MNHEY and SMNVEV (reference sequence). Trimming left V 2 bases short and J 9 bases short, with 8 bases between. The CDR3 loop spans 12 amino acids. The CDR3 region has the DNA TGTGCCAGCAGTTTAGGGGGCGGTGAGCAGTTCTTC. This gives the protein CASSLGGGEQFF.

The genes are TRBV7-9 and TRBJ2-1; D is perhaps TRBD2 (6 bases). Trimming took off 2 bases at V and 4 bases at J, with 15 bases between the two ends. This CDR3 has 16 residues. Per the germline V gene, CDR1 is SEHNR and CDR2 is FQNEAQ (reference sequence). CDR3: CASSLPDSAGYNEQFF. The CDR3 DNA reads TGTGCCAGCAGCTTACCCGACAGTGCGGGGTACAATGAGCAGTTCTTC.

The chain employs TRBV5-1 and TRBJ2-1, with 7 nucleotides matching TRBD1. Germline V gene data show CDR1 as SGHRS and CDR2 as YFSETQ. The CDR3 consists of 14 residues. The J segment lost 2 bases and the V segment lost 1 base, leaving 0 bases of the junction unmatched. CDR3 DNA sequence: TGCGCCAGCAGCTTGACAGGGGCCTACAATGAGCAGTTCTTC. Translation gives CASSLTGAYNEQFF.

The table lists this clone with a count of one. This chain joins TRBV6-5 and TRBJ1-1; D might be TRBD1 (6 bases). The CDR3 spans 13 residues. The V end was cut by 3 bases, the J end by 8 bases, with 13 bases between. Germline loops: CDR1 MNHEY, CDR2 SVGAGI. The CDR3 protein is CASSYGDTNEAFF. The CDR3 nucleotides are TGTGCCAGCAGTTATGGGGACACAAACGAAGCTTTCTTT.

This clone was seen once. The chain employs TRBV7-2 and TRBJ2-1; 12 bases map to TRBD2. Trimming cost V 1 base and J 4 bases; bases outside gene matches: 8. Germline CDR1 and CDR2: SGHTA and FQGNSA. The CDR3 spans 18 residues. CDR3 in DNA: TGTGCCAGCAGCTTAGGTCCGCGGGGACTAGCGGGTTACAATGAGCAGTTCTTC. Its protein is CASSLGPRGLAGYNEQFF.

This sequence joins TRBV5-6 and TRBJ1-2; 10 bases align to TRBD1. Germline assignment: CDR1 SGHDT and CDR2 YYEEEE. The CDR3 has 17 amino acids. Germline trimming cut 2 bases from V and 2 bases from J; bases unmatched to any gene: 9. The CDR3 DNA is TGTGCCAGCAGCTTTGGTTCGACAGGGGGCCTAAACTATGGCTACACCTTC. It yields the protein CASSFGSTGGLNYGYTF.

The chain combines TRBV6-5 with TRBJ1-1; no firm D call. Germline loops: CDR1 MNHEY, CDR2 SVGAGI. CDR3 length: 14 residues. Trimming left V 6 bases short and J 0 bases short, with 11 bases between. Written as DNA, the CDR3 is TGTGCCAGCAGCCAGAGACAATTGAACACTGAAGCTTTCTTT. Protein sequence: CASSQRQLNTEAFF.

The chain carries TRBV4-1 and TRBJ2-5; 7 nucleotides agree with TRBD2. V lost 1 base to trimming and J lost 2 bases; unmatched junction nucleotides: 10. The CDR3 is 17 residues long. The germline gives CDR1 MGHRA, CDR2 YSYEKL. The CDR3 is CASSQGLGGSRQETQYF. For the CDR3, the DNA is TGCGCCAGCAGCCAAGGGTTAGGCGGGAGTAGGCAAGAGACCCAGTACTTC.

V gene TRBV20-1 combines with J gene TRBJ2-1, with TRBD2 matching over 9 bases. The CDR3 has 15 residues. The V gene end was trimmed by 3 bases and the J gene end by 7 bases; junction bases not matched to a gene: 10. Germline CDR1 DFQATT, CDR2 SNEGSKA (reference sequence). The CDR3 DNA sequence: TGCAGTGCTAGTGACTTAGCGGGAGAATGGAATGAGCAGTTCTTC. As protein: CSASDLAGEWNEQFF.

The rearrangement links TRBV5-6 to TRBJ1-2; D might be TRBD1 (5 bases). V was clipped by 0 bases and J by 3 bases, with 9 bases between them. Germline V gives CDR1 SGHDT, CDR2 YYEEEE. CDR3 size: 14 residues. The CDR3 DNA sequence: TGTGCCAGCAGCTTGGGGTTACAGGACTATGGCTACACCTTC. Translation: CASSLGLQDYGYTF. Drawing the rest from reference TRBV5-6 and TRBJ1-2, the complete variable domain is DAGVTQSPTHLIKTRGQQVTLRCSPKSGHDTVSWYQQALGQGPQFIFQYYEEEERQRGNFPDRFSGHQFPNYSSELNVNALLLGDSALYLCASSLGLQDYGYTFGSGTRLTVV.

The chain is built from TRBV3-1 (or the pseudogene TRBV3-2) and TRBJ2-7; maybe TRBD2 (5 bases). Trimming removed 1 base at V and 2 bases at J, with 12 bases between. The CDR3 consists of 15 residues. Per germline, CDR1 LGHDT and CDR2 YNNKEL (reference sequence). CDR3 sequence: CASSQGGRGPYEQYF. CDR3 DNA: TGTGCCAGCAGCCAAGGGGGTCGCGGGCCCTACGAGCAGTACTTC.

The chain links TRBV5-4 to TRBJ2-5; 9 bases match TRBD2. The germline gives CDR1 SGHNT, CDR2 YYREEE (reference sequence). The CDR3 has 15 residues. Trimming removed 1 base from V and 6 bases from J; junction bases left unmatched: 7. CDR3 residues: CASSLSSGSGKTQYF. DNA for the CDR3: TGTGCCAGCAGCTTGAGTAGCGGGAGTGGGAAGACCCAGTACTTC.

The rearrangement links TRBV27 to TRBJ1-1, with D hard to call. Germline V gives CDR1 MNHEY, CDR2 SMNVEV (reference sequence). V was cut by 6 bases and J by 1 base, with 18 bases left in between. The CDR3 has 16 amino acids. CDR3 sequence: CASSLRPKQTNTEAFF. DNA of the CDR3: TGTGCCAGCAGCCTCAGGCCCAAACAGACGAACACTGAAGCTTTCTTT.

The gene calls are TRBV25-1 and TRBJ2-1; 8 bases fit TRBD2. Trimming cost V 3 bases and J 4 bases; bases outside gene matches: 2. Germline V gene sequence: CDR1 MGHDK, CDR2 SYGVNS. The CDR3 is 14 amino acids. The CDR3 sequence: CASSESGGYNEQFF. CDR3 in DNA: TGTGCCAGCAGTGAGTCGGGAGGGTACAATGAGCAGTTCTTC.

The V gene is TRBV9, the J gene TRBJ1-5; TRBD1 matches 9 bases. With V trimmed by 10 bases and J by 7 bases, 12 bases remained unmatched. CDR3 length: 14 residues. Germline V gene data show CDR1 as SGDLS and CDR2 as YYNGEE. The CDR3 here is CARQGQGAYQPQHF. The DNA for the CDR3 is TGTGCCCGCCAGGGACAGGGAGCCTACCAGCCCCAGCATTTT.

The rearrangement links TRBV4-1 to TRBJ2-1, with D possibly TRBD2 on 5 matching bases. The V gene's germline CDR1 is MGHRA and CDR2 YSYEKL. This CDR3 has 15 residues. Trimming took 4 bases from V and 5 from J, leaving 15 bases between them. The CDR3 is CASSPGLASHNEQFF. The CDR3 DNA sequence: TGCGCCAGCAGCCCTGGACTGGCGTCTCACAATGAGCAGTTCTTC.

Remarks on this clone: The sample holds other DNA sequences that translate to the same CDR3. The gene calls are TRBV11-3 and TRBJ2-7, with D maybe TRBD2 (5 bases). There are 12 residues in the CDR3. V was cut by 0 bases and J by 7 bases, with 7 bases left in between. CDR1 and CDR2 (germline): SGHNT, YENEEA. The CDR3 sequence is CASSLDSGEQYF. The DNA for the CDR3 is TGTGCCAGCAGCTTAGACAGCGGTGAGCAGTACTTC.